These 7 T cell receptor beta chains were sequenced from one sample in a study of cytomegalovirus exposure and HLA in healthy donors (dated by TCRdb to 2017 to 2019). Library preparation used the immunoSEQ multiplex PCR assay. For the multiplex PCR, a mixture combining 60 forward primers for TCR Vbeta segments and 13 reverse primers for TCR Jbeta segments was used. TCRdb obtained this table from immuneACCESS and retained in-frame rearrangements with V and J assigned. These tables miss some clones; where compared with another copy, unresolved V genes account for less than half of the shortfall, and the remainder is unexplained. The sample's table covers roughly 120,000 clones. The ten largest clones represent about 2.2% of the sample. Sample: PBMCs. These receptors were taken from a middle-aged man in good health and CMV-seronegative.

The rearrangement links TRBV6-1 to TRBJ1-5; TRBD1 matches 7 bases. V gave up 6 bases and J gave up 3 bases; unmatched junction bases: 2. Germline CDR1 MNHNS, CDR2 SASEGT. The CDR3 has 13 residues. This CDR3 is CASRGQTNQPQHF. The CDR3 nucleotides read TGTGCCAGCAGGGGACAGACCAATCAGCCCCAGCATTTT.

The CDR3 DNA follows: TGTGCCAGCAGTCGAGGACAGGGCACTAATGAAAAACTGTTTTTT. The encoded protein is CASSRGQGTNEKLFF. The V call is TRBV6-5, the J call TRBJ1-4; 8 nucleotides align to TRBD1. CDR3 length: 15 amino acids. The trim removed 5 bases at V and 2 bases at J, leaving 4 bases unmatched. CDR1 MNHEY and CDR2 SVGAGI come from the germline V gene.

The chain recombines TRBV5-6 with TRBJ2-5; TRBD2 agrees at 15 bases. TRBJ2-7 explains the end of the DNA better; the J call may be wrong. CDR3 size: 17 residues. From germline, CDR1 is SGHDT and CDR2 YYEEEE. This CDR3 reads CASSFSGTSGRRNEQYF. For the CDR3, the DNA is TGTGCCAGCAGCTTCTCCGGGACTAGCGGGAGGAGGAACGAGCAGTACTTC.

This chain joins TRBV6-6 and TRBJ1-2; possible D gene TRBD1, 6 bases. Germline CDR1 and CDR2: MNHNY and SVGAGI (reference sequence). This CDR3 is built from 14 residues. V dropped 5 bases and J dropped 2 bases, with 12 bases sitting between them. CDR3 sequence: CASSPQGYNYGYTF. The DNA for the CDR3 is TGTGCCAGCAGTCCGCAGGGGTACAACTATGGCTACACCTTC.

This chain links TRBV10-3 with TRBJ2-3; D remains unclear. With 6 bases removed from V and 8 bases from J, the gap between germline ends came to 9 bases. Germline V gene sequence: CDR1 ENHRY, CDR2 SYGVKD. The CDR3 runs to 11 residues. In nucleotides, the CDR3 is TGTGCCATCAGGGAGAGTAGTACGCAGTATTTT. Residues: CAIRESSTQYF.

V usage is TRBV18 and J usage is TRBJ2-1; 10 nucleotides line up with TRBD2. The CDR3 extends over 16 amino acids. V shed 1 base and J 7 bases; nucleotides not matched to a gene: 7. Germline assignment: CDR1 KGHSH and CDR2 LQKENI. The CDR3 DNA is TGTGCCAGCTCACCACTCTCAGTAGCGGGAGGAAATGAGCAGTTCTTC. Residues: CASSPLSVAGGNEQFF.

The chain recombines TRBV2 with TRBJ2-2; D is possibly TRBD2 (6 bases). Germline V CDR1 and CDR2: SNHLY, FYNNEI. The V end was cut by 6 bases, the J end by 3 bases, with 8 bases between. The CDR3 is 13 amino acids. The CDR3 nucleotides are TGTGCCAGCAGGGGGGACTACACCGGGGAGCTGTTTTTT. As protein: CASRGDYTGELFF.